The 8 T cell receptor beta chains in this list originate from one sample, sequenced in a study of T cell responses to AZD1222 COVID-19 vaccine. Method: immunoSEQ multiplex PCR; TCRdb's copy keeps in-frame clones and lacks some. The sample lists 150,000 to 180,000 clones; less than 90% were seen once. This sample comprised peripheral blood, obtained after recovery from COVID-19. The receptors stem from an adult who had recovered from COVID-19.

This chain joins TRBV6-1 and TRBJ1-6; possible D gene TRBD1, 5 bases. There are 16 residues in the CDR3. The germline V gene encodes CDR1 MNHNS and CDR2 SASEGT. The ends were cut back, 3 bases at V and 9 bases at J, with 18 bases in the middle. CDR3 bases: TGTGCCAGCAGTGATGAAAGGGGAGTCTTTAGTTCACCCCTCCACTTT. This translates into CASSDERGVFSSPLHF.

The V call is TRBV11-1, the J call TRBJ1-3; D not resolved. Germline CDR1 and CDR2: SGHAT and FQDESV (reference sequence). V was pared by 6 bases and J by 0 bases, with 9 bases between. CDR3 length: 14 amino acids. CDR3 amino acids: CASRLDFSGNTIYF. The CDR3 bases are TGTGCCAGCAGACTGGACTTCTCTGGAAACACCATATATTTT.

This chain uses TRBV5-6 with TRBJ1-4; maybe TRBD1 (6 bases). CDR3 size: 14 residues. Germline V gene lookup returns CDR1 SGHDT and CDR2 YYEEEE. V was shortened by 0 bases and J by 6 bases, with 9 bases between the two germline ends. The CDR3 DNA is TGTGCCAGCAGCTTGGAGGGGGATCATGAAAAACTGTTTTTT. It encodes CASSLEGDHEKLFF. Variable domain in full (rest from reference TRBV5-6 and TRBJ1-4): DAGVTQSPTHLIKTRGQQVTLRCSPKSGHDTVSWYQQALGQGPQFIFQYYEEEERQRGNFPDRFSGHQFPNYSSELNVNALLLGDSALYLCASSLEGDHEKLFFGSGTQLSVL.

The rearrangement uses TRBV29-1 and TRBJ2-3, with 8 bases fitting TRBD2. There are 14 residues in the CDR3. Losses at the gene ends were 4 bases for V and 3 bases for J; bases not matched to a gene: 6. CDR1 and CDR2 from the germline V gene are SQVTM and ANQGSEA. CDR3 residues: CSVVAGGRTDTQYF. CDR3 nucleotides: TGCAGCGTTGTTGCGGGAGGTAGGACAGATACGCAGTATTTT.

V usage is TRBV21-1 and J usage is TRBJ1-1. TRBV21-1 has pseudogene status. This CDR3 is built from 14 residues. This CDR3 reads CASREGAGKSEAFF. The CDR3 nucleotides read TGTGCCAGCAGGGAAGGGGCGGGGAAATCTGAAGCTTTCTTT.

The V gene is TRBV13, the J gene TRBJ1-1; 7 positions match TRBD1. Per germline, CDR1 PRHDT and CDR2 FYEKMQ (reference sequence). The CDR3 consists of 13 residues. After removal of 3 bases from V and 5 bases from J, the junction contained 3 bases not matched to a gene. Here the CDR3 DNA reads TGTGCCAGCAGCTTCAGGGGGGGGACTGAAGCTTTCTTT. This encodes CASSFRGGTEAFF.

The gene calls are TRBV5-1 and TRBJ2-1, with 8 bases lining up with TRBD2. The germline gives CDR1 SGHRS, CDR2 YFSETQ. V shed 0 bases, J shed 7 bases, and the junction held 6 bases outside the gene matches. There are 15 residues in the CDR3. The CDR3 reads CASSLDSGSTNEQFF. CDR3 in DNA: TGCGCCAGCAGCTTGGACAGCGGGAGTACTAATGAGCAGTTCTTC.

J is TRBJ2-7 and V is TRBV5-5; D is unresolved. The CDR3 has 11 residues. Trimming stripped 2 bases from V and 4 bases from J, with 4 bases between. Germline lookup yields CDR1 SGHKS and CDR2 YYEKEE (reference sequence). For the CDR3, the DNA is TGTGCCAGCAGCTTAAAGTACGAGCAGTACTTC. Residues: CASSLKYEQYF.